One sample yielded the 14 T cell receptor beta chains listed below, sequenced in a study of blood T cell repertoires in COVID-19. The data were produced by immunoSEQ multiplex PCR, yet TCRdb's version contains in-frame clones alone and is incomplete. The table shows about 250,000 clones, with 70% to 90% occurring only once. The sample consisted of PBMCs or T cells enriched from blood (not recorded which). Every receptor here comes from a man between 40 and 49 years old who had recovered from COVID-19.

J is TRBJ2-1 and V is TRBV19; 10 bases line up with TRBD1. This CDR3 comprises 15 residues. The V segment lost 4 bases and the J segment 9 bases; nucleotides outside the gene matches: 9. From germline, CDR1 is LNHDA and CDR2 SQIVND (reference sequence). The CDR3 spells CASSSGTGVITEQFF. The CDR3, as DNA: TGTGCCAGTAGTAGCGGGACAGGGGTGATAACTGAGCAGTTCTTC.

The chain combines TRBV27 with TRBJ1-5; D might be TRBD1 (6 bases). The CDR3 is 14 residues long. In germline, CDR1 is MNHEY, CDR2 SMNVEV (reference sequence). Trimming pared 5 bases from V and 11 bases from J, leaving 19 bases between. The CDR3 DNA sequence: TGTGCCAGCAGTCTCGAGGCAGGGGTCGGGGCCCAGCATTTT. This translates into CASSLEAGVGAQHF.

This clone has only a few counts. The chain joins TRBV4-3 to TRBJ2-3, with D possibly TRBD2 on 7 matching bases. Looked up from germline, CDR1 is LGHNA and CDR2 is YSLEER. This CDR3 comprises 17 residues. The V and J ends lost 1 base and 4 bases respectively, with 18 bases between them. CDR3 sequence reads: CASSQGGARGASDTQYF. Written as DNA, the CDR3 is TGCGCCAGCAGCCAAGGAGGGGCACGGGGGGCCTCAGATACGCAGTATTTT.

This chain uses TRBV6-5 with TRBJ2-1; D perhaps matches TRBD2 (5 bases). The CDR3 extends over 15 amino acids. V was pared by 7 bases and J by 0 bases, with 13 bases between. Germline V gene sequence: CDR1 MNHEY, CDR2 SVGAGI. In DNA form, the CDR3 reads TGTGCCAGCATTCAGGACTCCCTCTCCTACAATGAGCAGTTCTTC. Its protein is CASIQDSLSYNEQFF.

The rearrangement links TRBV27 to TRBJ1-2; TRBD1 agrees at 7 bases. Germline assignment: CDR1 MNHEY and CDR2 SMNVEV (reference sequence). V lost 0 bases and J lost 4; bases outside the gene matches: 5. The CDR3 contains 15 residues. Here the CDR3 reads CASSLSGGAFYGYTF. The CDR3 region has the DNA TGTGCCAGCAGTTTATCAGGGGGCGCATTCTATGGCTACACCTTC.

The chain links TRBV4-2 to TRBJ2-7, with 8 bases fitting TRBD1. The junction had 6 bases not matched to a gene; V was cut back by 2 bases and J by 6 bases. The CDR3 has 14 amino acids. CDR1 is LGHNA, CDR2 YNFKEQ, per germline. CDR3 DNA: TGTGCCAGCAGCCAATTCACAGGGGGGCCCGAGCAGTACTTC. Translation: CASSQFTGGPEQYF.

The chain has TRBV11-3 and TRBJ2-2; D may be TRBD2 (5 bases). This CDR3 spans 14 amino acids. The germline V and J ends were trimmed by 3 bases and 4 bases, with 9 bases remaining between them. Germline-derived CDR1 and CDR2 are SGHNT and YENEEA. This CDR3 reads CASSFRSGTGELFF. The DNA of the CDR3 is TGTGCCAGCAGCTTCCGGAGCGGCACCGGGGAGCTGTTTTTT.

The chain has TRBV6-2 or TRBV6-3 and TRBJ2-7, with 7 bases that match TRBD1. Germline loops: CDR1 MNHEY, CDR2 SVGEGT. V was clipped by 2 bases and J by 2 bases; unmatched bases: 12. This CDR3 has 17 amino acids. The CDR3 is CASSYPKLRDSPYEQYF. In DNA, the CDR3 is TGTGCCAGCAGTTACCCGAAACTCCGGGACAGTCCCTACGAGCAGTACTTC.

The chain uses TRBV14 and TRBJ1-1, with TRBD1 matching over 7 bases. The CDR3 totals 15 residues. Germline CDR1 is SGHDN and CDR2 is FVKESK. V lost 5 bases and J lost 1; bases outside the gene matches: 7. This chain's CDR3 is CASSKRQGENTEAFF. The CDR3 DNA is TGTGCCAGCAGCAAAAGACAGGGAGAGAACACTGAAGCTTTCTTT.

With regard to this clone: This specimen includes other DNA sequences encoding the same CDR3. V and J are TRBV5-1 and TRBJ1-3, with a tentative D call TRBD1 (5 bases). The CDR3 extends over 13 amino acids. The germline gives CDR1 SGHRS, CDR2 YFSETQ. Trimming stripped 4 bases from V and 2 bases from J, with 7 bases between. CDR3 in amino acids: CASSLGAGNTIYF. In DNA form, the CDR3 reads TGCGCCAGCAGCCTAGGGGCTGGAAACACCATATATTTT.

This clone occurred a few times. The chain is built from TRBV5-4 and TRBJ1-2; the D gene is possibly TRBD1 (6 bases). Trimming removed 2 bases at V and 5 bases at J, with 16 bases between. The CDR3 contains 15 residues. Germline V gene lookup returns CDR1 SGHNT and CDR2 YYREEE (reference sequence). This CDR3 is CASSFLTGLGYGYTF. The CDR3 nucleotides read TGTGCCAGCAGCTTCCTAACAGGGTTAGGATATGGCTACACCTTC.

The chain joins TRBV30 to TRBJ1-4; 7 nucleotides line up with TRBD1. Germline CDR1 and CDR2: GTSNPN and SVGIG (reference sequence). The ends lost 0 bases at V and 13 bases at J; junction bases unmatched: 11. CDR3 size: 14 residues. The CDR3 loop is CAWSVPGQGVRLFF. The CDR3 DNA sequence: TGTGCCTGGAGTGTACCGGGGCAGGGGGTTCGACTGTTTTTT.

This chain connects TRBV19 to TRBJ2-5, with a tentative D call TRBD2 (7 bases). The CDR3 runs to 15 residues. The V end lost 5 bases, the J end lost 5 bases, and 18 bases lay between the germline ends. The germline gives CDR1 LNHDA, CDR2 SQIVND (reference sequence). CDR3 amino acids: CASSGGAGLAETQYF. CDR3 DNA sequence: TGTGCCAGTAGTGGGGGGGCAGGGTTGGCCGAGACCCAGTACTTC.

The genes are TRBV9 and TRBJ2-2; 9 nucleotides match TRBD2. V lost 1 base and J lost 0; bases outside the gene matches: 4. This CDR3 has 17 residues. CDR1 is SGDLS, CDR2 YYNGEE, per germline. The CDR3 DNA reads TGTGCCAGCAGCGTACAAGCGGGGGGCCCGAACACCGGGGAGCTGTTTTTT. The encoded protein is CASSVQAGGPNTGELFF.